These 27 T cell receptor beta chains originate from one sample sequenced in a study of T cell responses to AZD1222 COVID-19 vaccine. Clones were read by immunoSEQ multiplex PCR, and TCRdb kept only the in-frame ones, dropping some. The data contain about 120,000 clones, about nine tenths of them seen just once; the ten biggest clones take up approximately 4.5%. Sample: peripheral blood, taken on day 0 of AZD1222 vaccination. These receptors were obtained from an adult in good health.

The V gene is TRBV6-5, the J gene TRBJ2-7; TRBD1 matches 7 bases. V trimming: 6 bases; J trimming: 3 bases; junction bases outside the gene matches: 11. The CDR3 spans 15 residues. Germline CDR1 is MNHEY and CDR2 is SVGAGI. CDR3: CASSQKGRGLYEQYF. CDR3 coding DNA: TGTGCCAGCAGCCAAAAAGGTAGGGGGCTCTACGAGCAGTACTTC.

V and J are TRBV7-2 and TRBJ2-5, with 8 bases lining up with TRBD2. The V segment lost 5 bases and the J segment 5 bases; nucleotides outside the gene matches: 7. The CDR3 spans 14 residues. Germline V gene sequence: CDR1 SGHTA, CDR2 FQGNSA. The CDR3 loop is CASSTPTGGETQYF. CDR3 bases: TGTGCCAGCAGCACCCCGACGGGGGGGGAGACCCAGTACTTC.

CDR3 protein: CASSSSGGWVYEQYF. CDR3 coding DNA: TGTGCCAGCAGTTCTAGCGGGGGGTGGGTGTACGAGCAGTACTTC. The chain links TRBV28 to TRBJ2-7, with TRBD2 matching over 11 bases. The CDR3 runs 15 residues. CDR1 and CDR2 (germline): MDHEN, SYDVKM. V lost 4 bases, J lost 4 bases, and 6 bases stayed unmatched.

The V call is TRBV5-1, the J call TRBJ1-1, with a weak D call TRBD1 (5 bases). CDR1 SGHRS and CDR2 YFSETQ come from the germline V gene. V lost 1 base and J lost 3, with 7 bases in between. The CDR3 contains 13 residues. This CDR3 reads CASSLMGDTEAFF. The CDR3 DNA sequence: TGCGCCAGCAGCTTGATGGGGGACACTGAAGCTTTCTTT.

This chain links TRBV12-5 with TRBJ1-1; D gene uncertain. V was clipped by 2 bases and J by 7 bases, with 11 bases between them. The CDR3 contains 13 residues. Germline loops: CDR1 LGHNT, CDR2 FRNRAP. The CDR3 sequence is CASGLTRTGEAFF. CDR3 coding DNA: TGTGCTAGTGGTTTGACCCGAACGGGTGAAGCTTTCTTT.

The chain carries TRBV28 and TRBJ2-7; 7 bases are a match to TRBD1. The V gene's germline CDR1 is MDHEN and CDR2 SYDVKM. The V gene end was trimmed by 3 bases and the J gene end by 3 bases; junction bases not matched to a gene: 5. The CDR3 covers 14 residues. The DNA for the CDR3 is TGTGCCAGCAGTTTCTCGGGACAGAGCTACGAGCAGTACTTC. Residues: CASSFSGQSYEQYF.

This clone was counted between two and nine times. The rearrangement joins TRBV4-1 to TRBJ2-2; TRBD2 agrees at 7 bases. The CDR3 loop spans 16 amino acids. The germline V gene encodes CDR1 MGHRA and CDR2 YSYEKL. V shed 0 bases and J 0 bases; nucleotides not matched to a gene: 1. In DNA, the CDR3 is TGCGCCAGCAGCCAAGATCGGGGGGCGAACACCGGGGAGCTGTTTTTT. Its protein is CASSQDRGANTGELFF.

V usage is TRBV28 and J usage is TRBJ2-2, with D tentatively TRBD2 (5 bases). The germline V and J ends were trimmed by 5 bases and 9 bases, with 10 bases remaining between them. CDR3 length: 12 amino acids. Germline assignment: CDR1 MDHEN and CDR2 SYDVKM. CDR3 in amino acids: CASSEGPRELFF. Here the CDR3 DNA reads TGTGCCAGCAGTGAGGGTCCCCGGGAGCTGTTTTTT.

Written as DNA, the CDR3 is TGCGCCAGCAGCTTGGGGCTGACTGCTGCAACTAATGAAAAACTGTTTTTT. Translating gives CASSLGLTAATNEKLFF. This chain joins TRBV5-1 and TRBJ1-4; the D is unclear. The ends were cut back, 0 bases at V and 0 bases at J, with 12 bases in the middle. Germline CDR1 reads SGHRS; CDR2 reads YFSETQ. This CDR3 is 17 amino acids long.

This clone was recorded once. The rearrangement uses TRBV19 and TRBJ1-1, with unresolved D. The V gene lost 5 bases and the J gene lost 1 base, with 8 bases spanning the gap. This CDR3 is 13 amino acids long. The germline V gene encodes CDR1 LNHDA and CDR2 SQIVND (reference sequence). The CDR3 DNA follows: TGTGCCAGTAGTTCCGAGTGGAACACTGAAGCTTTCTTT. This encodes CASSSEWNTEAFF.

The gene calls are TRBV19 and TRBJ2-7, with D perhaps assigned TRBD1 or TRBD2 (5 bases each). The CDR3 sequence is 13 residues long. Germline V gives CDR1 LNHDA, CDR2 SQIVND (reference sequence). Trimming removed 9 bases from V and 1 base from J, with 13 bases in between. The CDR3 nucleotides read TGTGCCAGCACGGGACCTTCTTCCTACGAGCAGTACTTC. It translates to CASTGPSSYEQYF.

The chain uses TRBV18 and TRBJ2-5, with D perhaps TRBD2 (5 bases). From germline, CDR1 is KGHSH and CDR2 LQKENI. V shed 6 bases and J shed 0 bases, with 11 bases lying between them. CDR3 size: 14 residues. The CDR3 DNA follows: TGTGCCAGCTCTTCCACGGGGTACCAAGAGACCCAGTACTTC. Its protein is CASSSTGYQETQYF.

The CDR3 DNA is TGTGCCAGCAGTGACTCCGGACAGGGAGGCAATCAGCCCCAGCATTTT. Translation: CASSDSGQGGNQPQHF. V and J are TRBV6-4 and TRBJ1-5; 8 positions agree with TRBD1. This CDR3 has 16 residues. V dropped 0 bases and J dropped 2; count of bases not matched to a gene: 3. Germline V gene data show CDR1 as MRHNA and CDR2 as SNTAGT.

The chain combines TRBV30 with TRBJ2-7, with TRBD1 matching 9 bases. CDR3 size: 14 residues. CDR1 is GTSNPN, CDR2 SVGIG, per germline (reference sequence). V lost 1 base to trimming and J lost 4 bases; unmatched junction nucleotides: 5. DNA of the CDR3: TGTGCCTGGAGTGGGGGACAGGGTGATTACGAGCAGTACTTC. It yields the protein CAWSGGQGDYEQYF.

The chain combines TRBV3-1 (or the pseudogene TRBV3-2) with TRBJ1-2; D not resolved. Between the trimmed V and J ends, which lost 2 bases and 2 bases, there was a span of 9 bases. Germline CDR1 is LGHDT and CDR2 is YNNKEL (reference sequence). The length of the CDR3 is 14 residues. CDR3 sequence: CASSQSQLNYGYTF. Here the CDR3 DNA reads TGTGCCAGCAGCCAATCCCAGCTAAACTATGGCTACACCTTC.

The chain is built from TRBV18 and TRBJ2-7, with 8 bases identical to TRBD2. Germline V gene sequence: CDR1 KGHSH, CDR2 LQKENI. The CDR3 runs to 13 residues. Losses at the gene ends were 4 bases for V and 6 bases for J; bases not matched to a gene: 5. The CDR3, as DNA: TGTGCCAGCTCACTAGGTACTAGCGGCGAGCAGTACTTC. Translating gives CASSLGTSGEQYF.

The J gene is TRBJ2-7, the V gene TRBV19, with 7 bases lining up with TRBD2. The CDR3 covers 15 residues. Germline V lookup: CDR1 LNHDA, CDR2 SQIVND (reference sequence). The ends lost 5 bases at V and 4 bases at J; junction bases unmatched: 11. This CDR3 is CASSLPGLPTYEQYF. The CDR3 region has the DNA TGTGCCAGTAGTCTACCGGGACTACCAACTTACGAGCAGTACTTC.

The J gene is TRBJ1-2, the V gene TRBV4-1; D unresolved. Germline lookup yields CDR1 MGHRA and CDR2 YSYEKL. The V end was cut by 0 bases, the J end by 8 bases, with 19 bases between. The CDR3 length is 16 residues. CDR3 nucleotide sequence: TGCGCCAGCAGCCAAGATGCCCAGGTCCCCTCGAGGGGCTACACCTTC. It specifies CASSQDAQVPSRGYTF.

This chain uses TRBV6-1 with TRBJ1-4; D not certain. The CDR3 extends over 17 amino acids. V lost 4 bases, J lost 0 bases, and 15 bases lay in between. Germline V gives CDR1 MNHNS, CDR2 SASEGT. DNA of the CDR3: TGTGCCAGCAGTGGTCGGGGATCTCTTGCAACTAATGAAAAACTGTTTTTT. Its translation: CASSGRGSLATNEKLFF.

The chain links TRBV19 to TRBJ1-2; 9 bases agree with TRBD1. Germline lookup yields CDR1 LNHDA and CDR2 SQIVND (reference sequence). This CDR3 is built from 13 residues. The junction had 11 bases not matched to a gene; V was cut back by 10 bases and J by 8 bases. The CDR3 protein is CATSPGTGLGYTF. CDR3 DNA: TGTGCCACCTCCCCCGGGACAGGGCTCGGCTACACCTTC.

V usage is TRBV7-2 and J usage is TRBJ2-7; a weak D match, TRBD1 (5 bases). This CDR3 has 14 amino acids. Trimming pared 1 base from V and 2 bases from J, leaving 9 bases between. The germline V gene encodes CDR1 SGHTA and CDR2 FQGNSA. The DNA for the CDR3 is TGTGCCAGCAGCTTAGGGACATCCCCCTACGAGCAGTACTTC. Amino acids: CASSLGTSPYEQYF.

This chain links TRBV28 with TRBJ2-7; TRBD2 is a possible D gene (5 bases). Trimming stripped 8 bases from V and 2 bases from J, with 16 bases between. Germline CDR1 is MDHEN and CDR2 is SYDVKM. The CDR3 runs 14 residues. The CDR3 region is CASLGVRGAYEQYF. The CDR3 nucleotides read TGTGCCAGCCTTGGGGTTCGGGGAGCCTACGAGCAGTACTTC.

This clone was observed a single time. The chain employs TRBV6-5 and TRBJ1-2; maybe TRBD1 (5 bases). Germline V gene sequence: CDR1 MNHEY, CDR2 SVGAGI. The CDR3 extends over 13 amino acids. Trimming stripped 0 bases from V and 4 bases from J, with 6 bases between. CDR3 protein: CASSYSGGYGYTF. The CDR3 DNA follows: TGTGCCAGCAGTTACTCGGGGGGCTATGGCTACACCTTC.

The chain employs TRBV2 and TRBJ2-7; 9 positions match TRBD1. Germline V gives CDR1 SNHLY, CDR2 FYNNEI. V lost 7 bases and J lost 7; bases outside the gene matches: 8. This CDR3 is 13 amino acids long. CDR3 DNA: TGTGCCAGCAATGGACAGGGGTCGGGGGAGCAGTACTTC. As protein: CASNGQGSGEQYF.

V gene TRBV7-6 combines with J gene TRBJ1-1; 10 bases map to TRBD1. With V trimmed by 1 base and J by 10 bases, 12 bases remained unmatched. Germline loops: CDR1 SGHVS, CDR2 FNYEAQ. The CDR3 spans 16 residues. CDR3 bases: TGTGCCAGCAGCTTAGATCGACAGGGGGCTGTATCGGGAGCTTTCTTT. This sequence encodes CASSLDRQGAVSGAFF.

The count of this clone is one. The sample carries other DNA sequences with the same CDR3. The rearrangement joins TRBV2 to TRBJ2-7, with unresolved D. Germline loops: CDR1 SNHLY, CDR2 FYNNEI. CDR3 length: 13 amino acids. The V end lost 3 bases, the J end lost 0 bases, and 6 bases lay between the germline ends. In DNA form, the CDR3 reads TGTGCCAGCAGTGACTCCACCTCCTACGAGCAGTACTTC. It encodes CASSDSTSYEQYF.

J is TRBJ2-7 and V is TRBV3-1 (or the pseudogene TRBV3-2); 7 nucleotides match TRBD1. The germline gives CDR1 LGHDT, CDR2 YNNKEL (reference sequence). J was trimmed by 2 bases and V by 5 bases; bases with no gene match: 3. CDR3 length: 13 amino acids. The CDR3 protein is CASSAGQAYEQYF. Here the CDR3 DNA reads TGTGCCAGCAGCGCAGGACAGGCCTACGAGCAGTACTTC.